A single T cell receptor beta chain is shown here with its context. Assay: immunoSEQ multiplex PCR; the TCRdb copy retains only in-frame clones and omits some. The data show under 60,000 clones, around 94% seen once. These data come from a study of control samples from healthy donors and cancer patients. Germline V gene sequence: CDR1 SEHNR, CDR2 FQNEAQ (reference sequence). This CDR3 is built from 16 residues. V lost 5 bases and J lost 0; bases outside the gene matches: 8. The clonotype was recovered from a man between 25 and 39 years old in good health. The chain links TRBV7-9 to TRBJ2-3; 7 bases agree with TRBD1. The sequenced material came from blood. The CDR3 region has the DNA TGTGCCAGCAGCCCCCAGACAGGGCTAAGCACAGATACGCAGTATTTT. Its translation: CASSPQTGLSTDTQYF.